The 17 T cell receptor beta chains reported below all come from one sample, sequenced in a study of Ad26.COV2.S vaccination and SARS-CoV-2 variants. The treatment here: roughly 19 received Ad26.COV2.S at low or high dose, single or two shots; about 5 received placebo; per-sample allocation not given. Samples analyzed were those drawn on day 63 after the first vaccine or placebo injection. Clones were sequenced by immunoSEQ multiplex PCR, and TCRdb holds only the in-frame ones, with some missing. The data hold 350,000 to 400,000 clones, with 70% to 90% observed a single time. This material consisted of peripheral blood, taken in a trial of Ad26.COV2.S vaccine versus placebo. The receptors were sampled from a person between 18 and 65 years old who received the Ad26.COV2.S COVID-19 vaccine or a placebo.

V and J are TRBV4-1 and TRBJ1-1; D gene ambiguous. V was shortened by 1 base and J by 1 base, with 10 bases between the two germline ends. Germline CDR1 reads MGHRA; CDR2 reads YSYEKL. The CDR3 contains 15 residues. The CDR3 nucleotides read TGCGCCAGCAGCCAAGCCTCTCTCGGGAACACTGAAGCTTTCTTT. Protein product: CASSQASLGNTEAFF.

The chain couples TRBV7-6 to TRBJ2-5; 7 bases fit TRBD2. V lost 0 bases to trimming and J lost 5 bases; unmatched junction nucleotides: 6. The CDR3 spans 15 residues. Per the germline V gene, CDR1 is SGHVS and CDR2 is FNYEAQ. The CDR3 sequence: CASSLAFGEGETQYF. The CDR3 DNA sequence: TGTGCCAGCAGCTTAGCGTTTGGGGAGGGCGAGACCCAGTACTTC.

The V gene is TRBV5-4, the J gene TRBJ1-2; possibly TRBD1 for D (5 bases). The germline V and J ends were trimmed by 4 bases and 4 bases, with 11 bases remaining between them. This CDR3 comprises 13 residues. Germline CDR1 reads SGHNT; CDR2 reads YYREEE (reference sequence). The CDR3 spells CASSRTGSYGYTF. CDR3 nucleotides: TGTGCCAGCAGCCGAACAGGTTCCTATGGCTACACCTTC.

The genes are TRBV11-3 and TRBJ2-1, with TRBD2 identical over 8 bases. The CDR3 runs 14 residues. Germline trimming cut 5 bases from V and 8 bases from J; bases unmatched to any gene: 8. The germline CDR1 and CDR2 sequences are SGHNT and YENEEA. In DNA form, the CDR3 reads TGTGCCAGCAGCCCGGGACTAGTAAACGATGAGCAGTTCTTC. Its translation: CASSPGLVNDEQFF.

The chain links TRBV19 to TRBJ1-6; D gene unclear. CDR1 and CDR2 (germline): LNHDA, SQIVND (reference sequence). The CDR3 runs to 13 residues. The V gene lost 6 bases and the J gene lost 7 bases, with 10 bases spanning the gap. CDR3 region: CASRATENSPLHF. The CDR3 bases are TGTGCCAGTAGAGCTACGGAAAATTCACCCCTCCACTTT.

The chain links TRBV4-1 to TRBJ1-1, with unresolved D. Per germline, CDR1 MGHRA and CDR2 YSYEKL. V gave up 1 base and J gave up 7 bases, with 4 bases separating them. The CDR3 extends over 11 amino acids. CDR3 sequence reads: CASSQGVEAFF. In DNA form, the CDR3 reads TGCGCCAGCAGCCAAGGGGTTGAAGCTTTCTTT.

The rearrangement links TRBV5-1 to TRBJ2-5; the D gene is possibly TRBD1 (6 bases). The CDR3 sequence is 13 residues long. Germline CDR1 and CDR2: SGHRS and YFSETQ. V was cut by 4 bases and J by 1 base, with 8 bases left in between. This CDR3 is CASSRTAQETQYF. The CDR3 nucleotides are TGCGCCAGCAGCCGGACAGCCCAAGAGACCCAGTACTTC.

The V gene is TRBV9, the J gene TRBJ2-3; possible D gene TRBD1, 6 bases. The CDR3 is 15 residues long. Germline V lookup: CDR1 SGDLS, CDR2 YYNGEE. The V and J ends lost 2 bases and 0 bases respectively, with 10 bases between them. The CDR3 DNA reads as TGTGCCAGCAGCGTTTACAGGGCCAGCACAGATACGCAGTATTTT. It is translated as CASSVYRASTDTQYF.

The chain combines TRBV20-1 with TRBJ1-1; D is undetermined. Germline V lookup: CDR1 DFQATT, CDR2 SNEGSKA (reference sequence). Trimming removed 5 bases at V and 2 bases at J, with 6 bases between. The CDR3 length is 11 residues. Here the CDR3 DNA reads TGCAGTGCTTCGGGAAACACTGAAGCTTTCTTT. Translated, it gives CSASGNTEAFF.

This clone has just one count. The V gene is TRBV5-8, the J gene TRBJ2-4; no reliable D call. The CDR3 covers 12 residues. CDR1 is SGHTS, CDR2 YDEGEE, per germline. The V and J ends lost 6 bases and 3 bases respectively, with 7 bases between them. CDR3 amino acids: CASKGYKNIQYF. In nucleotides, the CDR3 is TGTGCCAGCAAGGGCTACAAAAACATTCAGTACTTC.

The V call is TRBV18, the J call TRBJ1-2; D unresolved. Per germline, CDR1 KGHSH and CDR2 LQKENI. Trimming pared 3 bases from V and 8 bases from J, leaving 16 bases between. CDR3 length equals 14 residues. CDR3 bases: TGTGCCAGCTCACCCCTAGGGATTCCGGGAGGCTACACCTTC. This sequence encodes CASSPLGIPGGYTF. Variable domain in full (rest from reference TRBV18 and TRBJ1-2): NAGVMQNPRHLVRRRGQEARLRCSPMKGHSHVYWYRQLPEEGLKFMVYLQKENIIDESGMPKERFSAEFPKEGPSILRIQQVVRGDSAAYFCASSPLGIPGGYTFGSGTRLTVV.

J is TRBJ2-1 and V is TRBV27, with 7 bases matching TRBD2. Germline CDR1 MNHEY, CDR2 SMNVEV (reference sequence). V lost 5 bases and J lost 5; bases outside the gene matches: 3. The CDR3 has 13 residues. The CDR3 nucleotides read TGTGCCAGCAGTACGGGGGGTCACAATGAGCAGTTCTTC. It translates to CASSTGGHNEQFF.

In this sample, this clone turned up once. The CDR3 nucleotides are TGTGCCAGCTCGGTAACCTCAGGGGTGGAGCAGTACTTC. Translating gives CASSVTSGVEQYF. The chain is built from TRBV2 and TRBJ2-7; possible D gene TRBD1, 6 bases. CDR1 and CDR2 (germline): SNHLY, FYNNEI. V lost 8 bases, J lost 7 bases, and 18 bases lay in between. The CDR3 runs 13 residues. Complete variable domain (other parts from reference TRBV2 and TRBJ2-7): EPEVTQTPSHQVTQMGQEVILRCVPISNHLYFYWYRQILGQKVEFLVSFYNNEISEKSEIFDDQFSVERPDGSNFTLKIRSTKLEDSAMYFCASSVTSGVEQYFGPGTRLTVT.

This clone was seen more than once but under ten times. This chain connects TRBV2 to TRBJ2-7, with D possibly TRBD2 on 5 matching bases. Trimming shortened V by 6 bases and J by 6 bases, and 18 bases separated the two germline ends. This CDR3 is built from 14 residues. Germline V gene data show CDR1 as SNHLY and CDR2 as FYNNEI. The CDR3 loop is CASRQNSEAFEQYF. The CDR3 bases are TGTGCCAGCAGACAGAACTCGGAGGCCTTCGAGCAGTACTTC. The entire variable domain, with the rest obtained from reference TRBV2 and TRBJ2-7, is as follows: EPEVTQTPSHQVTQMGQEVILRCVPISNHLYFYWYRQILGQKVEFLVSFYNNEISEKSEIFDDQFSVERPDGSNFTLKIRSTKLEDSAMYFCASRQNSEAFEQYFGPGTRLTVT.

In its sample, this clone was seen a few times. The genes are TRBV7-2 and TRBJ1-3, with a tentative D call TRBD1 (5 bases). The germline V gene has CDR1 SGHTA and CDR2 FQGNSA. The V end lost 6 bases, the J end lost 3 bases, and 12 bases lay between the germline ends. This CDR3 contains 14 residues. CDR3 sequence (DNA): TGTGCCAGCAGTTTGGGGACCGGTGGAAACACCATATATTTT. The encoded protein is CASSLGTGGNTIYF. Full variable domain (remainder filled in from reference TRBV7-2 and TRBJ1-3): GAGVSQSPSNKVTEKGKDVELRCDPISGHTALYWYRQSLGQGLEFLIYFQGNSAPDKSGLPSDRFSAERTGGSVSTLTIQRTQQEDSAVYLCASSLGTGGNTIYFGEGSWLTVV.

The V gene is TRBV5-4, the J gene TRBJ1-1; the D gene is possibly TRBD1 (5 bases). This CDR3 contains 15 residues. The germline V gene has CDR1 SGHNT and CDR2 YYREEE (reference sequence). The V and J ends lost 0 bases and 5 bases respectively, with 14 bases between them. In nucleotides, the CDR3 is TGTGCCAGCAGCTTGGATTGGGGGAGTTTTACTGAAGCTTTCTTT. Its translation is CASSLDWGSFTEAFF.

The chain has TRBV11-3 and TRBJ2-2; D unclear. Germline loops: CDR1 SGHNT, CDR2 YENEEA. V lost 4 bases to trimming and J lost 6 bases, with 9 bases between them. The CDR3 has 13 residues. This CDR3 is CASSSPFAGELFF. CDR3 in DNA: TGTGCCAGCAGCTCCCCATTCGCCGGGGAGCTGTTTTTT.